This TCR beta chain was obtained from a study of monozygotic twins with inflammatory bowel disease. TCRdb reprocessed the 5' RACE reads and reports one entry per CDR3 protein, with no DNA. The table counts around 200,000 distinct CDR3 sequences; roughly 1.5% lies in the top ten. The CDR3 covers 15 residues. Germline V gene sequence: CDR1 DFQATT, CDR2 SNEGSKA (reference sequence). To note about this clonotype: Its antigen is still unknown.

The study, taken as a whole, reports: Concordant and discordant twins showed no difference in repertoire similarity, possibly from limited power.

The sequence was obtained from a human donor with ulcerative colitis or Crohn's disease, or a healthy co-twin of an affected twin (not recorded which). What was sequenced was blood. J is TRBJ2-5 and V is TRBV20-1; TCRdb's D gene call, TRBD1, goes unchecked for lack of DNA. CDR3 loop: CSAMGGIGAIESQYF.